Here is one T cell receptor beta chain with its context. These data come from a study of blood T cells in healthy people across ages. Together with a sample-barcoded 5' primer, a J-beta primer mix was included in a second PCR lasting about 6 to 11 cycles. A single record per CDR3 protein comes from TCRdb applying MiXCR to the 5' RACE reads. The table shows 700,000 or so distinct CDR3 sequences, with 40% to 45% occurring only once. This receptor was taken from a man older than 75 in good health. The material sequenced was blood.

The CDR3 protein is CASKGHRSPTDTQYF. CDR3 in DNA: TGCGCCAGCAAGGGCCACCGCAGCCCCACAGATACGCAGTATTTT. The chain recombines TRBV10-2 with TRBJ2-3; D call uncertain. Trimming left V 7 bases short and J 2 bases short, with 16 bases between. The CDR3 consists of 15 residues. Per the germline V gene, CDR1 is WSHSY and CDR2 is SAAADI.